These 10 T cell receptor beta chains originate from one sample sequenced in a study of T cell responses to AZD1222 COVID-19 vaccine (dated by TCRdb to about 2021). The time point label on this specimen signifies: baseline before first vaccination. Libraries came from the immunoSEQ multiplex PCR assay. TCRdb stores this immuneACCESS table with in-frame sequences only. Part of the clones is absent; in the studies checked, under half of the shortfall reflects unresolved V genes, and no reason is known for the rest. The sample data list roughly 120,000 clones, and about nine tenths of these were observed just once. The top ten hold about 5.2% of the sample. The material sequenced was peripheral blood, taken on day 0 of AZD1222 vaccination. These receptors all stem from an adult in good health.

The chain couples TRBV29-1 to TRBJ1-2; D unresolved. Germline V gene data show CDR1 as SQVTM and CDR2 as ANQGSEA. CDR3 length: 13 residues. Trimming shortened V by 7 bases and J by 2 bases, and 14 bases separated the two germline ends. The CDR3: CSAIIRENYGYTF. Here the CDR3 DNA reads TGCAGCGCCATAATTAGGGAAAACTATGGCTACACCTTC. The full variable domain, with the rest looked up from reference TRBV29-1 and TRBJ1-2, is SAVISQKPSRDICQRGTSLTIQCQVDSQVTMMFWYRQQPGQSLTLIATANQGSEATYESGFVIDKFPISRPNLTFSTLTVSNMSPEDSSIYLCSAIIRENYGYTFGSGTRLTVV.

CDR3 protein: CASSTDKGPSQPQHF. In DNA form, the CDR3 reads TGTGCCAGTAGTACAGATAAAGGGCCCAGCCAGCCCCAGCATTTT. The chain combines TRBV19 with TRBJ1-5; D call uncertain. The CDR3 sequence is 15 residues long. V lost 4 bases and J 7 bases, leaving 17 bases between the germline ends. Germline values: CDR1 LNHDA, CDR2 SQIVND (reference sequence).

The chain employs TRBV2 and TRBJ2-1, with D unclear. V lost 7 bases and J lost 5, with 12 bases in between. CDR1 SNHLY and CDR2 FYNNEI come from the germline V gene. The CDR3 spans 13 residues. The CDR3 DNA reads as TGTGCCAGCACCGCCGAGCAAAACAATGAGCAGTTCTTC. This gives the protein CASTAEQNNEQFF.

The J gene is TRBJ2-3, the V gene TRBV14; 10 bases map to TRBD2. The V gene end was trimmed by 5 bases and the J gene end by 5 bases; junction bases not matched to a gene: 7. CDR1 is SGHDN and CDR2 is FVKESK in the germline V gene. The CDR3 length is 15 residues. Written as DNA, the CDR3 is TGTGCCAGCAGCTCTCTAGCGGGAGTAGGAGATACGCAGTATTTT. It specifies CASSSLAGVGDTQYF.

The gene calls are TRBV3-1 (or the pseudogene TRBV3-2) and TRBJ2-7; D is unclear. Germline assignment: CDR1 LGHDT and CDR2 YNNKEL (reference sequence). There are 14 residues in the CDR3. Trimming shortened V by 4 bases and J by 1 base, and 11 bases separated the two germline ends. CDR3 sequence: CASSLTRGSYEQYF. The CDR3 DNA is TGTGCCAGCAGCCTTACCCGCGGATCCTACGAGCAGTACTTC.

The rearrangement uses TRBV27 and TRBJ2-3, with D uncertain. The germline V and J ends were trimmed by 5 bases and 3 bases, with 15 bases remaining between them. From germline, CDR1 is MNHEY and CDR2 SMNVEV (reference sequence). This CDR3 has 15 amino acids. CDR3 sequence: CASSPTKARTDTQYF. Here the CDR3 DNA reads TGTGCCAGCAGTCCCACAAAGGCGAGGACAGATACGCAGTATTTT.

This chain uses TRBV29-1 with TRBJ2-5; D possibly corresponds to TRBD2 (5 bases). CDR1 is SQVTM and CDR2 is ANQGSEA in the germline V gene. V was pared by 6 bases and J by 4 bases, with 6 bases between. The CDR3 is 10 amino acids. CDR3 coding DNA: TGCAGCGTCGAGGGAGAGACCCAGTACTTC. It codes for CSVEGETQYF.

This clone was found once. The chain carries TRBV7-9 and TRBJ2-5, with D unclear. There are 14 residues in the CDR3. Looked up from germline, CDR1 is SEHNR and CDR2 is FQNEAQ (reference sequence). V lost 3 bases and J lost 2, with 10 bases in between. The CDR3 DNA reads as TGTGCCAGCAGCTTTGTAGGCACACAAGAGACCCAGTACTTC. Its translation is CASSFVGTQETQYF.

The V call is TRBV21-1, the J call TRBJ1-1. TRBV21-1 is a known pseudogene. The CDR3 loop spans 13 amino acids. CDR3 nucleotide sequence: TGTGCCAGCAGGAGGGGTCGAGACACTGAAGCTTTCTTT. Encoded protein: CASRRGRDTEAFF.

The chain joins TRBV18 to TRBJ2-7; TRBD1 aligns across 8 bases. Germline CDR1 reads KGHSH; CDR2 reads LQKENI. The CDR3 is 15 residues long. V was pared by 6 bases and J by 3 bases, with 10 bases of the junction left unmatched. CDR3 in DNA: TGTGCCAGCTCGAGGGGTCAGGGGGCCTACTACGAGCAGTACTTC. Its protein is CASSRGQGAYYEQYF.